This T cell receptor beta chain was observed in a study of blood T cells in healthy people across ages. Primed by a sample-barcoded 5' primer and a J-beta primer mix, a second PCR proceeded for 7 to 11 cycles. Each cDNA was tagged by a template-switch adaptor containing 12 random nucleotides. Per sample, CDR3-containing paired-end reads numbered at least 2.5 million. A single record per CDR3 protein comes from TCRdb applying MiXCR to the 5' RACE reads. The sample comprises 1.5 million to 2 million distinct CDR3 sequences, roughly 52% of which are singletons, and over 2% rests with the top ten. Unmatched junction bases numbered 12, after V lost 3 bases and J lost 1 base. The germline gives CDR1 MDHEN, CDR2 SYDVKM. The length of the CDR3 is 18 residues. This clonotype turned up a few times.

The sample comprised blood. The TCR was taken from a woman in her 40s in good health. The chain uses TRBV28 and TRBJ2-4; 7 bases line up with TRBD1. As DNA, the CDR3 is TGTGCCAGCAGTTTTTTTATCGGGACAGCGGTGGCCAAAAACATTCAGTACTTC. Amino acids: CASSFFIGTAVAKNIQYF.